These 31 T cell receptor beta chains were sequenced from one sample in a study of vaccination effects on CD4 cells after COVID-19. Data came from immunoSEQ multiplex PCR; TCRdb stores just in-frame clones and leaves some out. The table records tens of thousands of clones, approximately 79% of them present only once. For these receptors, no antigen is known. ViraFEST assay sequencing came after antigen-specific CD4+ T cells were expanded with viral peptide pools. Culture proceeded for approximately 10 days, and CD4+ T cells were then isolated. The healthy vaccine recipients, who had no prior SARS-CoV-2 infection, showed negative nucleocapsid antibodies. Sequences were derived from CD4+ T cells from PBMCs cultured with HCoV-NL63 spike peptides, sampled before COVID-19 vaccination. The source of these receptors is a human donor who received a COVID-19 vaccine.

The rearrangement uses TRBV9 and TRBJ1-4; 7 nucleotides match TRBD1. Germline-derived CDR1 and CDR2 are SGDLS and YYNGEE. Trimming took 2 bases from V and 7 from J; bases not matched to a gene: 5. The CDR3 has 14 amino acids. CDR3 sequence (DNA): TGTGCCAGCAGCGTGGGGACAGTGAGTGAAAAACTGTTTTTT. It specifies CASSVGTVSEKLFF.

The sample holds one count of this clone. This chain links TRBV11-2 with TRBJ2-3, with D possibly TRBD2 on 6 matching bases. CDR1 SGHAT and CDR2 FQNNGV come from the germline V gene. V lost 5 bases and J lost 0, with 12 bases in between. There are 15 residues in the CDR3. The CDR3 DNA follows: TGTGCCAGCAGCCCCGGCGGGACTAGCACAGATACGCAGTATTTT. It encodes CASSPGGTSTDTQYF.

The J gene is TRBJ2-1, the V gene TRBV15; perhaps TRBD1 as D (6 bases). Germline CDR1 is LNHNV and CDR2 is YYDKDF (reference sequence). The CDR3 length is 14 residues. V was clipped by 0 bases and J by 6 bases, with 9 bases between them. The DNA of the CDR3 is TGTGCCACCAGCAGAGACCAGGGGCCCAATGAGCAGTTCTTC. Encoded protein: CATSRDQGPNEQFF.

The chain is built from TRBV3-1 (or the pseudogene TRBV3-2) and TRBJ2-7; tentatively, D is TRBD2 (5 bases). CDR3 size: 15 residues. Germline CDR1 and CDR2: LGHDT and YNNKEL (reference sequence). V was clipped by 0 bases and J by 0 bases, with 9 bases between them. The CDR3 DNA sequence: TGTGCCAGCAGCCAAGACCTAGCAGACTCCTACGAGCAGTACTTC. Amino acids: CASSQDLADSYEQYF.

The J gene is TRBJ1-2, the V gene TRBV5-1, with D hard to call. Germline V gives CDR1 SGHRS, CDR2 YFSETQ. Trimming pared 4 bases from V and 4 bases from J, leaving 14 bases between. The CDR3 runs 14 residues. The CDR3 sequence is CASSISDTRYGYTF. CDR3 nucleotides: TGCGCCAGCAGCATTTCCGACACGCGCTATGGCTACACCTTC.

V and J are TRBV5-1 and TRBJ1-4; 7 nucleotides align to TRBD1. The CDR3 consists of 14 residues. CDR1 is SGHRS, CDR2 YFSETQ, per germline. The trim removed 4 bases at V and 6 bases at J, leaving 6 bases unmatched. The CDR3 sequence is CASSPGTADEKLFF. The DNA of the CDR3 is TGCGCCAGCAGCCCAGGGACAGCCGATGAAAAACTGTTTTTT.

The CDR3 nucleotides read TGCGCCAGCAGCTTGAGTTGGGGTGGTCTGAAAAACATTCAGTACTTC. This gives the protein CASSLSWGGLKNIQYF. The gene calls are TRBV5-1 and TRBJ2-4; D gene ambiguous. Per the germline V gene, CDR1 is SGHRS and CDR2 is YFSETQ. V was pared by 1 base and J by 4 bases, with 15 bases between. This CDR3 region has 16 residues.

V and J are TRBV5-4 and TRBJ2-5; no clear D gene. The ends were cut back, 0 bases at V and 5 bases at J, with 11 bases in the middle. Germline V gives CDR1 SGHNT, CDR2 YYREEE (reference sequence). The CDR3 consists of 14 residues. CDR3 region: CASSLGLRRETQYF. CDR3 nucleotides: TGTGCCAGCAGCTTGGGGCTGAGAAGGGAGACCCAGTACTTC.

The chain links TRBV6-4 to TRBJ1-2; tentatively, D is TRBD1 (6 bases). Trimming stripped 4 bases from V and 7 bases from J, with 16 bases between. The germline V gene encodes CDR1 MRHNA and CDR2 SNTAGT. The CDR3 is made up of 14 amino acids. CDR3: CASSGADRFGGYTF. CDR3 nucleotide sequence: TGTGCCAGCAGTGGGGCCGACAGGTTTGGTGGCTACACCTTC.

This chain links TRBV19 with TRBJ1-1; D call uncertain. The germline V gene encodes CDR1 LNHDA and CDR2 SQIVND (reference sequence). The CDR3 is 14 amino acids. Trimming removed 5 bases at V and 4 bases at J, with 14 bases between. CDR3 sequence reads: CASSPADKVTEAFF. The CDR3 DNA follows: TGTGCCAGTAGTCCGGCCGACAAGGTCACTGAAGCTTTCTTT.

The gene calls are TRBV7-9 and TRBJ1-3, with D tentatively TRBD1 (6 bases). Per germline, CDR1 SEHNR and CDR2 FQNEAQ (reference sequence). V was clipped by 7 bases and J by 8 bases, with 12 bases between them. This CDR3 contains 12 residues. The CDR3 sequence: CASISEGDTIYF. The CDR3 nucleotides read TGTGCCAGCATATCAGAGGGGGACACCATATATTTT.

V gene TRBV3-1 (or the pseudogene TRBV3-2) combines with J gene TRBJ1-3, with a weak D call TRBD1 (6 bases). Germline V gene sequence: CDR1 LGHDT, CDR2 YNNKEL (reference sequence). This CDR3 region has 15 residues. Trimming shortened V by 4 bases and J by 0 bases, and 10 bases separated the two germline ends. In DNA, the CDR3 is TGTGCCAGCAGCCTGACAGGTAACTCTGGAAACACCATATATTTT. It is translated as CASSLTGNSGNTIYF.

CDR3 DNA: TGTGCCAGCAGAGGCGAGATCTCCTACGAGCAGTACTTC. Translated, it gives CASRGEISYEQYF. This chain uses TRBV3-1 (or the pseudogene TRBV3-2) with TRBJ2-7; D gene uncertain. Deletions cut 6 bases from V and 0 bases from J, with 9 bases between. This CDR3 is built from 13 residues. From germline, CDR1 is LGHDT and CDR2 YNNKEL (reference sequence).

The chain employs TRBV29-1 and TRBJ2-7; the match to TRBD2 covers 7 bases. Germline lookup yields CDR1 SQVTM and CDR2 ANQGSEA. The CDR3 spans 13 residues. V lost 4 bases to trimming and J lost 2 bases; unmatched junction nucleotides: 5. CDR3 protein: CSVGGRVTYEQYF. The DNA for the CDR3 is TGCAGCGTTGGTGGGAGGGTCACCTACGAGCAGTACTTC.

J is TRBJ1-4 and V is TRBV9; D is perhaps TRBD1 (5 bases). This CDR3 comprises 15 residues. The V and J ends lost 4 bases and 6 bases respectively, with 16 bases between them. Looked up from germline, CDR1 is SGDLS and CDR2 is YYNGEE. The CDR3, as DNA: TGTGCCAGCAGCCCCGTTTCTCAGGGATATGAAAAACTGTTTTTT. This codes for CASSPVSQGYEKLFF.

V is TRBV14 and J is TRBJ1-6, with D unresolved. Germline lookup yields CDR1 SGHDN and CDR2 FVKESK. The CDR3 runs 14 residues. V dropped 0 bases and J dropped 8 bases, with 8 bases sitting between them. The chain's CDR3 is CASSQEPEYSPLHF. The DNA for the CDR3 is TGTGCCAGCAGCCAAGAACCTGAGTATTCACCCCTCCACTTT.

The chain carries TRBV15 and TRBJ2-4; maybe TRBD2 (6 bases). Germline V gene lookup returns CDR1 LNHNV and CDR2 YYDKDF (reference sequence). The V gene lost 4 bases and the J gene lost 5 bases, with 24 bases spanning the gap. The length of the CDR3 is 18 residues. DNA of the CDR3: TGTGCCACCAGCACGCGGTGGATAAACGCTGAGCGGGAAAACATTCAGTACTTC. It is translated as CATSTRWINAERENIQYF.

V usage is TRBV24-1 and J usage is TRBJ2-1; 14 bases match TRBD2. CDR1 and CDR2 from the germline V gene are KGHDR and SFDVKD. This CDR3 is 15 amino acids long. V trimming: 6 bases; J trimming: 6 bases; junction bases outside the gene matches: 3. DNA of the CDR3: TGTGCCACCAGTCCGGGACTAGCGGGAGCCAATGAGCAGTTCTTC. This translates into CATSPGLAGANEQFF.

This chain joins TRBV21-1 and TRBJ2-3; TRBD1, the table's D call, was not compared with the DNA. TRBV21-1 represents a pseudogene. This CDR3 is 15 amino acids long. DNA of the CDR3: TGTGCCAGCAGCCGGGCAGGGGCTTCCACAGATACGCAGTATTTT. Amino acid sequence: CASSRAGASTDTQYF.

This clone was detected only a few times. The gene calls are TRBV5-1 and TRBJ2-1, with 8 positions matching TRBD1. V lost 1 base and J lost 6; bases outside the gene matches: 6. Germline CDR1 reads SGHRS; CDR2 reads YFSETQ. The CDR3 sequence is 15 residues long. The CDR3 protein is CASSLRLDRGNEQFF. The CDR3 DNA sequence: TGCGCCAGCAGCTTGAGACTAGACAGGGGCAATGAGCAGTTCTTC.

This clone is deemed medium-sized. The rearrangement joins TRBV5-1 to TRBJ2-5; TRBD2 matches 9 bases. J gave up 13 bases and V 4 bases, and 5 bases lay outside the gene matches. This CDR3 spans 11 amino acids. Germline V gene lookup returns CDR1 SGHRS and CDR2 YFSETQ. CDR3 DNA sequence: TGCGCCAGCAGCACTGGACTAGCGCGGTACTTC. Translated: CASSTGLARYF. Using reference TRBV5-1 and TRBJ2-5 for the parts outside the CDR3, the full variable domain is KAGVTQTPRYLIKTRGQQVTLSCSPISGHRSVSWYQQTPGQGLQFLFEYFSETQRNKGNFPGRFSGRQFSNSRSEMNVSTLELGDSALYLCASSTGLARYFGPGTRLLVL.

The V gene is TRBV7-7, the J gene TRBJ2-7; 7 bases agree with TRBD1. V trimming: 5 bases; J trimming: 4 bases; junction bases outside the gene matches: 8. The CDR3 runs 14 residues. The germline CDR1 and CDR2 sequences are SSHAT and FNYEAQ (reference sequence). DNA of the CDR3: TGTGCCAGCAGCCCCACGACAGGGCCATACGAGCAGTACTTC. Its translation: CASSPTTGPYEQYF.

This clone was recorded once. This chain uses TRBV7-9 with TRBJ1-2; possibly TRBD1 for D (6 bases). Germline lookup yields CDR1 SEHNR and CDR2 FQNEAQ (reference sequence). V was clipped by 2 bases and J by 4 bases, with 11 bases between them. The CDR3 is made up of 14 amino acids. The CDR3, as DNA: TGTGCCAGCAGCTTACCGGGAGGGGGCTATGGCTACACCTTC. It is translated as CASSLPGGGYGYTF.

The V call is TRBV30, the J call TRBJ1-1, with D uncertain. Trimming removed 1 base from V and 3 bases from J, with 15 bases in between. There are 15 residues in the CDR3. The germline V gene has CDR1 GTSNPN and CDR2 SVGIG (reference sequence). In DNA form, the CDR3 reads TGTGCCTGGAGTGCTGGCAGATTTGGTGACACTGAAGCTTTCTTT. It encodes CAWSAGRFGDTEAFF.

This chain connects TRBV19 to TRBJ1-4; 7 bases are shared with TRBD1. With V trimmed by 10 bases and J by 0 bases, 14 bases remained unmatched. Looked up from germline, CDR1 is LNHDA and CDR2 is SQIVND (reference sequence). The CDR3 runs to 17 residues. The CDR3 DNA reads as TGTGCCACTCGTGGCAGGGGGTCAGGGGCAACTAATGAAAAACTGTTTTTT. Its protein is CATRGRGSGATNEKLFF.

A single count supports this clone. The CDR3 loop is CASSVSGSGREQFF. CDR3 nucleotides: TGCGCCAGCAGCGTTAGCGGGAGCGGTCGTGAGCAGTTCTTC. The V and J genes are TRBV5-1 and TRBJ2-1; 9 bases are a match to TRBD2. CDR1 is SGHRS and CDR2 is YFSETQ in the germline V gene. The V gene end was trimmed by 4 bases and the J gene end by 9 bases; junction bases not matched to a gene: 8. The CDR3 runs to 14 residues.

In DNA form, the CDR3 reads TGCGCCAGCAGAGAGGGACTAGCGGGAGATGAGACCCAGTACTTC. Residues: CASREGLAGDETQYF. The chain couples TRBV10-1 to TRBJ2-5; 14 positions match TRBD2. The CDR3 sequence is 15 residues long. The ends lost 6 bases at V and 5 bases at J; junction bases unmatched: 5. Per germline, CDR1 WNHNN and CDR2 SYGVQD (reference sequence).

In DNA form, the CDR3 reads TGTGCCAGCACGGAATCACTTGTAGAGACCCAGTACTTC. Protein: CASTESLVETQYF. The rearrangement uses TRBV18 and TRBJ2-5; D call uncertain. The CDR3 is 13 amino acids. CDR1 is KGHSH and CDR2 is LQKENI in the germline V gene. Deletions cut 8 bases from V and 4 bases from J, with 14 bases between. Full variable domain (outside the CDR3, taken from reference TRBV18 and TRBJ2-5): NAGVMQNPRHLVRRRGQEARLRCSPMKGHSHVYWYRQLPEEGLKFMVYLQKENIIDESGMPKERFSAEFPKEGPSILRIQQVVRGDSAAYFCASTESLVETQYFGPGTRLLVL.

The V call is TRBV3-1 (or the pseudogene TRBV3-2), the J call TRBJ2-5; 7 positions match TRBD2. The CDR3 spans 16 residues. The ends lost 0 bases at V and 5 bases at J; junction bases unmatched: 9. CDR1 is LGHDT, CDR2 YNNKEL, per germline (reference sequence). CDR3 sequence reads: CASSQDLGLGSETQYF. In DNA, the CDR3 is TGTGCCAGCAGCCAAGACCTAGGACTAGGGTCGGAGACCCAGTACTTC.

The V and J genes are TRBV11-2 and TRBJ1-2, with a weak D call TRBD1 (6 bases). From germline, CDR1 is SGHAT and CDR2 FQNNGV. Trimming stripped 5 bases from V and 12 bases from J, with 19 bases between. The CDR3 covers 13 residues. CDR3 bases: TGTGCCAGCAGCCCCATAGGACAGCCCGGGGACACCTTC. Residues: CASSPIGQPGDTF.

Points on this clone: Distinct nucleotide sequences in the sample also encode this CDR3. This sequence joins TRBV7-9 and TRBJ1-6; D gene uncertain. The CDR3 length is 14 residues. Germline CDR1 and CDR2: SEHNR and FQNEAQ (reference sequence). V was trimmed by 1 base and J by 4 bases, leaving 5 bases between them. The DNA for the CDR3 is TGTGCCAGCAGCTTAGAGCAATATAATTCACCCCTCCACTTT. This codes for CASSLEQYNSPLHF.